This TCR beta chain was sequenced during a study of cytomegalovirus exposure and HLA in healthy donors. Study findings and constraints: Later analysis placed DRB1 highest and HLA-C lowest in TCR association rates, which differed by HLA locus.

Trimming removed 3 bases at V and 2 bases at J, with 16 bases between. Germline values: CDR1 LNHDA, CDR2 SQIVND (reference sequence). The CDR3 has 16 residues. Amplification used 60 Vbeta primers and 13 Jbeta primers. Clones were sequenced by immunoSEQ multiplex PCR, and TCRdb holds only the in-frame ones, with some missing. Of roughly 50,000 clones in the sample, roughly 84% are singletons; the top ten hold approximately 3%. As concerns this clone: The antigen remains undetermined.

The chain has TRBV19 and TRBJ2-5; D is perhaps TRBD1 (6 bases). Sequenced: PBMCs. This clonotype was obtained from a woman aged 18-29 years in good health and CMV-seronegative. The CDR3 loop reads CASSMYKGVKQETQYF. The CDR3 bases are TGTGCCAGTAGTATGTACAAGGGGGTCAAACAAGAGACCCAGTACTTC.